This T cell receptor (beta chain) is drawn from a study of T cell responses to AZD1222 COVID-19 vaccine. Germline-derived CDR1 and CDR2 are SGHRS and YFSETQ. This CDR3 spans 17 amino acids. With 5 bases clipped from V and 1 base from J, the junction kept 6 bases outside the gene matches. Findings and limits, study-wide: AZD1222 recipients seropositive at baseline numbered only 6 or 7. The CD4 TCRs associated with vaccination extended across spike and predominated at 160-218 and 743-854.

Clones were read by immunoSEQ multiplex PCR, and TCRdb kept only the in-frame ones, dropping some. The sample yields about 110,000 clones, around 93% seen once. As regards this clone: Its antigen remains unknown.

The TCR comes from an adult in good health. Sequencing used peripheral blood, obtained on day 0 of AZD1222 vaccination. The rearrangement joins TRBV5-1 to TRBJ2-2; 12 positions match TRBD2. CDR3 sequence (DNA): TGCGCCAGCAGTTCCCCGGGACTAGCGGGGAACACCGGGGAGCTGTTTTTT. This gives the protein CASSSPGLAGNTGELFF. Supplemented by reference TRBV5-1 and TRBJ2-2, the full variable domain reads KAGVTQTPRYLIKTRGQQVTLSCSPISGHRSVSWYQQTPGQGLQFLFEYFSETQRNKGNFPGRFSGRQFSNSRSEMNVSTLELGDSALYLCASSSPGLAGNTGELFFGEGSRLTVL.